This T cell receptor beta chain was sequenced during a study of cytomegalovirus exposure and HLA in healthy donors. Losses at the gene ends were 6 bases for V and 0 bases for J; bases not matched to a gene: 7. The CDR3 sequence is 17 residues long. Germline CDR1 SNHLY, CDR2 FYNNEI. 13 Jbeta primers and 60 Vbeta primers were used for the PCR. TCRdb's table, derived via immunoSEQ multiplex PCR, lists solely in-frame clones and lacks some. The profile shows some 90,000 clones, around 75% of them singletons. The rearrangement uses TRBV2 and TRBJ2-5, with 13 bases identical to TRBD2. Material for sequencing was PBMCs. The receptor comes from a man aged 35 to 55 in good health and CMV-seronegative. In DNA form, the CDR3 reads TGTGCCAGCAGGGGAGGACTAGCGGGGGAGTACCAAGAGACCCAGTACTTC. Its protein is CASRGGLAGEYQETQYF. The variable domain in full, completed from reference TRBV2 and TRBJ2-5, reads EPEVTQTPSHQVTQMGQEVILRCVPISNHLYFYWYRQILGQKVEFLVSFYNNEISEKSEIFDDQFSVERPDGSNFTLKIRSTKLEDSAMYFCASRGGLAGEYQETQYFGPGTRLLVL.